The rows below give T cell receptor beta chains drawn from one sample of a study of cytotoxic CD8 clonotypes in ibrutinib-treated CLL. Assay used: immunoSEQ multiplex PCR; TCRdb lists only in-frame clones, some missing. The sample has some 310,000 clones, about 77% seen once. The sequenced sample was PBMCs, obtained before ibrutinib treatment. All receptors come from a human donor with chronic lymphocytic leukemia. The CDR3 runs from the conserved cysteine through the conserved F or W. Each record gives: clone size, J gene, V gene, D gene, CDR3 protein, CDR3 DNA. The D gene is left open where the match is weak. Size is omitted from some rows. Given values are once, few, many or a class for expanded clones.

-,TRBJ1-2,TRBV29-1,TRBD1,CIARTGDYGYTF,TGCATTGCGAGAACAGGGGATTATGGCTACACCTTC
-,TRBJ2-7,TRBV28,TRBD1,CASTYLIEQGAYDEQYF,TGTGCCAGCACTTACCTTATAGAACAGGGGGCTTACGACGAGCAGTACTTC
few,TRBJ2-5,TRBV15,-,CATSPRGETQYF,TGTGCCACCAGCCCCCGAGGAGAGACCCAGTACTTC
-,TRBJ2-1,TRBV14,-,CASSLSRGGEQFF,TGTGCCAGCAGCCTGTCACGCGGCGGGGAGCAGTTCTTC
-,TRBJ2-7,TRBV7-8,TRBD1,CASSFGQGFLYEQYF,TGTGCCAGCAGCTTCGGACAGGGCTTCCTCTACGAGCAGTACTTC
-,TRBJ2-2,TRBV27,-,CASSSPSIRSTGELFF,TGTGCCAGCAGCTCCCCATCCATCAGGAGCACCGGGGAGCTGTTTTTT
-,TRBJ2-2,TRBV7-7,TRBD2,CASSLVAAGGPSGELFF,TGTGCTAGCAGCTTAGTTGCAGCGGGAGGGCCCAGCGGGGAGCTGTTTTTT
few,TRBJ2-7,TRBV27,-,CASSTPYEQYF,TGTGCCAGCAGTACTCCCTACGAGCAGTACTTC
-,TRBJ1-1,TRBV6-5,-,CASSYQGNTEAFF,TGTGCCAGCAGTTACCAGGGGAACACTGAAGCTTTCTTT
-,TRBJ1-2,TRBV4-2,-,CASSGQGVNGYTF,TGTGCCAGCAGCGGGCAGGGTGTCAATGGCTACACCTTC
-,TRBJ1-2,TRBV6-1,-,CASSITPTEAYGYTF,TGTGCCAGCAGTATCACGCCGACAGAAGCCTATGGCTACACCTTC
-,TRBJ2-5,TRBV7-9,-,CASSFEGSDQETQYF,TGTGCCAGCAGCTTTGAAGGATCTGATCAAGAGACCCAGTACTTC
once,TRBJ1-5,TRBV7-2,-,CASSLSGPRGNQPQHF,TGTGCCAGCAGCTTATCGGGCCCACGGGGCAATCAGCCCCAGCATTTT
-,TRBJ1-1,TRBV6-5,-,CASSYSGRGETEAFF,TGTGCCAGCAGTTACTCTGGCAGGGGTGAGACTGAAGCTTTCTTT
-,TRBJ2-5,TRBV18,-,CASSPRVVTAQETQYF,TGTGCCAGCTCACCACGGGTCGTTACCGCCCAAGAGACCCAGTACTTC
few,TRBJ1-5,TRBV7-3,-,CASSFGPNQPQHF,TGTGCCAGCAGCTTCGGTCCCAATCAGCCCCAGCATTTT
-,TRBJ1-1,TRBV4-2,-,CASSHKTENTEAFF,TGTGCCAGCAGCCATAAGACAGAGAACACTGAAGCTTTCTTT
few,TRBJ2-1,TRBV4-2,TRBD2,CASSQDGTSAYNEQFF,TGTGCCAGCAGCCAAGATGGGACTAGCGCCTACAATGAGCAGTTCTTC
-,TRBJ2-5,TRBV4-2,-,CASSQDGFGGVTQYF,TGTGCCAGCAGCCAAGATGGATTCGGGGGAGTGACCCAGTACTTC
-,TRBJ1-5,TRBV4-3,TRBD1,CASSQGQGGNQPQHF,TGCGCCAGCAGCCAGGGACAGGGTGGCAATCAGCCCCAGCATTTT
-,TRBJ1-1,TRBV30,TRBD1,CVLQGVGTEAFF,TGTGTCCTACAGGGGGTTGGCACTGAAGCTTTCTTT
few,TRBJ2-6,TRBV6-1,-,CASSPAGSGANVLTF,TGTGCCAGCAGCCCAGCGGGCTCTGGGGCCAACGTCCTGACTTTC
-,TRBJ2-7,TRBV2,-,CASSGGAKVYEQYF,TGTGCCAGCAGTGGGGGCGCTAAGGTTTACGAGCAGTACTTC
-,TRBJ2-2,TRBV4-3,TRBD2,CASSQLTGTITGELFF,TGCGCCAGCAGCCAACTAACCGGGACTATCACCGGGGAGCTGTTTTTT
once,TRBJ2-6,TRBV19,TRBD1,CASSPMPGQVNFSGANVLTF,TGTGCCAGTAGCCCAATGCCGGGACAGGTAAACTTCTCTGGGGCCAACGTCCTGACTTTC
-,TRBJ2-3,TRBV7-3,-,CASSLTFSGSSTDTQYF,TGTGCCAGCAGCTTAACGTTTTCAGGGTCTAGCACAGATACGCAGTATTTT
-,TRBJ2-1,TRBV2,-,CASRRGPPSYEQFF,TGTGCCAGCAGGAGGGGACCCCCGAGCTATGAGCAGTTCTTC
-,TRBJ1-1,TRBV6-5,-,CASRLQGAGTEAFF,TGTGCCAGCAGATTACAGGGAGCTGGCACTGAAGCTTTCTTT
-,TRBJ2-7,TRBV27,TRBD1,CASSAFAWDRDSEQYF,TGTGCCAGCAGTGCCTTCGCGTGGGACAGGGACTCCGAGCAGTACTTC
-,TRBJ1-2,TRBV19,-,CASSILGGGYGYTF,TGTGCCAGTAGTATTCTCGGCGGGGGGTATGGCTACACCTTC
-,TRBJ2-3,TRBV4-2,TRBD1,CASSQENRGGTDTQYF,TGTGCCAGCAGCCAAGAAAACAGGGGGGGCACAGATACGCAGTATTTT
few,TRBJ1-1,TRBV5-4,TRBD1,CASSSGTGGLGEAFF,TGTGCCAGCAGCAGCGGGACAGGGGGCTTGGGTGAAGCTTTCTTT
-,TRBJ2-3,TRBV2,TRBD2,CASSDVGGRSTDTQYF,TGTGCCAGCAGTGACGTGGGAGGGAGAAGTACAGATACGCAGTATTTT
few,TRBJ1-2,TRBV7-9,-,CASSLGNYGYTF,TGTGCCAGCAGCTTAGGGAATTATGGCTACACCTTC
-,TRBJ2-7,TRBV11-2,-,CASSLVRLSGDEQYF,TGTGCCAGCAGCTTAGTTCGACTCTCAGGAGACGAGCAGTACTTC
-,TRBJ2-1,TRBV27,TRBD1,CASSQGAGYEQFF,TGTGCCAGCAGCCAGGGGGCTGGGTATGAGCAGTTCTTC
-,TRBJ2-4,TRBV4-2,-,CASSQDRGPIQYF,TGTGCCAGCAGCCAAGACAGGGGCCCCATCCAGTACTTC
-,TRBJ2-1,TRBV5-1,-,CASSLLMTGTNEQFF,TGCGCCAGCAGCTTGTTGATGACGGGAACCAATGAGCAGTTCTTC
-,TRBJ1-2,TRBV5-1,-,CASSSFGGDPSGYTF,TGCGCCAGCAGCTCCTTCGGGGGCGATCCCTCTGGCTACACCTTC
-,TRBJ1-4,TRBV4-2,TRBD1,CASSQGDRAVGEKLFF,TGTGCCAGCAGCCAGGGGGACAGGGCCGTGGGCGAAAAACTGTTTTTT
-,TRBJ1-4,TRBV2,-,CASSGRGLPTNEKLLF,TGTGCCAGCAGTGGAAGGGGCCTACCAACTAATGAAAAACTGCTTTTT